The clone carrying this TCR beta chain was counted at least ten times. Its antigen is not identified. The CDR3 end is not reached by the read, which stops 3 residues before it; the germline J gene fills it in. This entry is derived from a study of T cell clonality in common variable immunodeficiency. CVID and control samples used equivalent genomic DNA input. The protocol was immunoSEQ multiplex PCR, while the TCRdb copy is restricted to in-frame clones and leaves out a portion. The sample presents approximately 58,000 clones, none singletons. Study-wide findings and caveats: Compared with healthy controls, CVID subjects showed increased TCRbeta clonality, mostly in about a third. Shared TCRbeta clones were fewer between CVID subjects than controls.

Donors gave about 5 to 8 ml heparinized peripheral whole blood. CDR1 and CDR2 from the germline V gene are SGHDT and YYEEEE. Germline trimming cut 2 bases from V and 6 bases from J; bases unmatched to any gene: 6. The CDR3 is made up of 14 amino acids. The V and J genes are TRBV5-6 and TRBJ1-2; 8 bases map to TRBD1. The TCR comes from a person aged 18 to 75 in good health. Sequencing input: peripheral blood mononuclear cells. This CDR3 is CASSLRQGMDGYTF. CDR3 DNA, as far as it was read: TGTGCCAGCAGCTTAAGACAGGGGATGGATGGC.